The next 14 T cell receptor beta chains were all read from a single sample in a study of blood T cell repertoires in COVID-19. Repertoires were generated with immunoSEQ multiplex PCR, while TCRdb's copy carries only in-frame clones and drops some. The table lists roughly 140,000 clones, around 84% of them singletons. The sequenced sample was PBMCs or T cells enriched from blood (not recorded which). All receptors come from a woman aged 50 to 60 who had been exposed to COVID-19.

The genes are TRBV10-2 and TRBJ2-2; 10 nucleotides line up with TRBD2. The CDR3 totals 16 residues. V gave up 3 bases and J gave up 7 bases; unmatched junction bases: 8. Germline V lookup: CDR1 WSHSY, CDR2 SAAADI. CDR3 region: CASSDALAGVVGELFF. The CDR3, as DNA: TGCGCCAGCAGTGATGCGCTAGCGGGAGTGGTCGGGGAGCTGTTTTTT.

The rearrangement links TRBV5-1 to TRBJ1-1, with D possibly being TRBD1 (5 bases). The CDR3 loop spans 16 amino acids. Looked up from germline, CDR1 is SGHRS and CDR2 is YFSETQ. V was pared by 1 base and J by 1 base, with 14 bases between. The CDR3 DNA is TGCGCCAGCAGCTTGAAAGGGGCGGGAGGGAACACTGAAGCTTTCTTT. Encoded protein: CASSLKGAGGNTEAFF.

This clone was detected a few times. The rearrangement joins TRBV5-6 to TRBJ1-2, with a tentative D call TRBD1 (5 bases). V was cut by 6 bases and J by 11 bases, with 20 bases left in between. The CDR3 is 13 amino acids. The germline V gene encodes CDR1 SGHDT and CDR2 YYEEEE. The CDR3 DNA follows: TGTGCCAGCATTCCTAGGGGCGTTCAGTGGTACACCTTC. This encodes CASIPRGVQWYTF.

This clone showed up just once. V is TRBV6-5 and J is TRBJ2-7, with TRBD1 matching over 11 bases. The V and J ends lost 2 bases and 4 bases, in that order; junction bases with no gene match: 4. Germline V CDR1 and CDR2: MNHEY, SVGAGI. The CDR3 covers 15 residues. CDR3 protein: CASSYLGTGGYEQYF. The CDR3 DNA follows: TGTGCCAGCAGTTACCTAGGGACAGGGGGATACGAGCAGTACTTC.

The V gene is TRBV10-3, the J gene TRBJ2-1; TRBD2 matches at 10 bases. The CDR3 has 15 residues. Germline CDR1 reads ENHRY; CDR2 reads SYGVKD. After removal of 6 bases from V and 5 bases from J, the junction contained 7 bases not matched to a gene. CDR3 in amino acids: CAIRDRLAGHNEQFF. The CDR3 nucleotides read TGTGCCATCAGAGACCGACTAGCGGGCCACAATGAGCAGTTCTTC.

The chain joins TRBV3-1 (or the pseudogene TRBV3-2) to TRBJ1-3; weak D call: TRBD1 (5 bases). Germline loops: CDR1 LGHDT, CDR2 YNNKEL (reference sequence). Trimming cost V 0 bases and J 10 bases, with 25 bases left between them. The CDR3 contains 18 residues. The CDR3 DNA reads as TGTGCCAGCAGCCAAGAGGCAGGACAACATCCCCCTAAAATGACCATATATTTT. Protein: CASSQEAGQHPPKMTIYF.

Only a few counts were recorded for this clone. The genes are TRBV7-9 and TRBJ1-2; 8 bases line up with TRBD1. CDR3 length: 16 residues. Germline assignment: CDR1 SEHNR and CDR2 FQNEAQ (reference sequence). V gave up 5 bases and J gave up 6 bases; unmatched junction bases: 14. CDR3 DNA sequence: TGTGCCAGCAGCCCAGAGAAGGGCAGGGGGCCGCATGGCTACACCTTC. Its protein is CASSPEKGRGPHGYTF. Based on the CDR3 plus reference TRBV7-9 and TRBJ1-2, the full variable domain is DTGVSQNPRHKITKRGQNVTFRCDPISEHNRLYWYRQTLGQGPEFLTYFQNEAQLEKSRLLSDRFSAERPKGSFSTLEIQRTEQGDSAMYLCASSPEKGRGPHGYTFGSGTRLTVV.

The chain recombines TRBV19 with TRBJ1-2; D not resolved. The germline V and J ends were trimmed by 7 bases and 4 bases, with 16 bases remaining between them. The CDR3 consists of 14 residues. Per germline, CDR1 LNHDA and CDR2 SQIVND (reference sequence). CDR3 nucleotides: TGTGCCAGTACCCCCGCGGGGTTTTCCTATGGCTACACCTTC. It translates to CASTPAGFSYGYTF.

The genes are TRBV2 and TRBJ2-3, with D perhaps matching TRBD2 (6 bases). The V end was cut by 7 bases, the J end by 2 bases, with 13 bases between. Germline CDR1 reads SNHLY; CDR2 reads FYNNEI. This CDR3 spans 14 amino acids. The CDR3 DNA follows: TGTGCCAGCACGGGGGAAGGGAACACAGATACGCAGTATTTT. Translation: CASTGEGNTDTQYF.

The CDR3 coding sequence is TGTGCCAGCAGCTTAGGAGGGACAGGCTTCAATTCACCCCTCCACTTT. It codes for CASSLGGTGFNSPLHF. The chain carries TRBV7-9 and TRBJ1-6; 8 nucleotides agree with TRBD1. Unmatched junction bases numbered 6, after V lost 1 base and J lost 7 bases. Germline V lookup: CDR1 SEHNR, CDR2 FQNEAQ (reference sequence). There are 16 residues in the CDR3.

The genes are TRBV19 and TRBJ1-2, with D possibly matching TRBD1 (5 bases). V shed 3 bases and J shed 7 bases, with 6 bases lying between them. The CDR3 runs to 11 residues. Germline V gene lookup returns CDR1 LNHDA and CDR2 SQIVND (reference sequence). The CDR3: CASSMGGGYTF. The DNA of the CDR3 is TGTGCCAGTAGTATGGGGGGTGGCTACACCTTC. The full variable domain, with the rest looked up from reference TRBV19 and TRBJ1-2, is DGGITQSPKYLFRKEGQNVTLSCEQNLNHDAMYWYRQDPGQGLRLIYYSQIVNDFQKGDIAEGYSVSREKKESFPLTVTSAQKNPTAFYLCASSMGGGYTFGSGTRLTVV.

This clone has only one observation. V is TRBV29-1 and J is TRBJ2-1; 8 nucleotides line up with TRBD1. Germline values: CDR1 SQVTM, CDR2 ANQGSEA. The V gene end was trimmed by 5 bases and the J gene end by 0 bases; junction bases not matched to a gene: 6. CDR3 length: 15 amino acids. Here the CDR3 reads CSVIGQGSSYNEQFF. The DNA of the CDR3 is TGCAGCGTTATCGGACAGGGCAGCTCCTACAATGAGCAGTTCTTC.

J is TRBJ2-7 and V is TRBV9; tentative D call: TRBD2 (5 bases). The ends were cut back, 0 bases at V and 6 bases at J, with 16 bases in the middle. The CDR3 is 15 amino acids. In germline, CDR1 is SGDLS, CDR2 YYNGEE. Here the CDR3 reads CASSVAVGLEGEQYF. For the CDR3, the DNA is TGTGCCAGCAGCGTAGCAGTCGGGCTCGAGGGCGAGCAGTACTTC.

The chain couples TRBV10-1 to TRBJ2-6; 9 bases fit TRBD2. The CDR3 has 17 amino acids. V was pared by 9 bases and J by 2 bases, with 11 bases of the junction left unmatched. Germline V gene data show CDR1 as WNHNN and CDR2 as SYGVQD (reference sequence). CDR3 DNA sequence: TGCGCCAGAGAGAAATCGCGGGGGGGGACTGGGGCCAACGTCCTGACTTTC. Translated: CAREKSRGGTGANVLTF.